What follows are 32 T cell receptor beta chains derived from one specimen sequenced in a study of beta chain features in type 1 diabetes. The study reverse transcribed the entire isolated RNA, so it sequenced expressed TCRB transcripts. Method: immunoSEQ multiplex PCR; TCRdb's copy keeps in-frame clones and lacks some. The data hold 250,000 or so clones, with 20% observed a single time. Overall study findings and caveats: Moderate yet significant TCRB CDR3 shortening was seen in Type 1 diabetes patients in all four CD4+ subsets.

No antigen has been assigned to these receptors. The specimen sequenced was naive CD4+ T cells from blood. These receptors were collected from a middle-aged woman with type 1 diabetes.

This rearrangement joins TRBV7-2 to TRBJ2-1; TRBD1 might be the D (6 bases). The CDR3 has 14 residues. Germline assignment: CDR1 SGHTA and CDR2 FQGNSA. The germline V and J ends were trimmed by 3 bases and 2 bases, with 8 bases remaining between them. CDR3 loop: CASSFRDTYNEQFF. CDR3 coding DNA: TGTGCCAGCAGCTTCCGGGACACCTACAATGAGCAGTTCTTC.

The genes are TRBV11-3 and TRBJ2-7; D is undetermined. Trimming removed 5 bases at V and 6 bases at J, with 14 bases between. Germline-derived CDR1 and CDR2 are SGHNT and YENEEA. The CDR3 consists of 13 residues. The CDR3 loop is CASSLKLATEQYF. CDR3 DNA sequence: TGTGCCAGCAGCCTTAAATTGGCCACCGAGCAGTACTTC.

This clone was detected only a few times. The V call is TRBV2, the J call TRBJ1-1; 8 nucleotides agree with TRBD1. There are 14 residues in the CDR3. Germline V gene sequence: CDR1 SNHLY, CDR2 FYNNEI. J was trimmed by 1 base and V by 4 bases; bases with no gene match: 2. The CDR3 DNA follows: TGTGCCAGCAGTGGCAGGGGGCGGAACACTGAAGCTTTCTTT. Its protein is CASSGRGRNTEAFF.

V and J are TRBV4-2 and TRBJ2-1; a possible D gene is TRBD2 (5 bases). This CDR3 spans 16 amino acids. Germline values: CDR1 LGHNA, CDR2 YNFKEQ. Trimming took off 0 bases at V and 3 bases at J, with 12 bases between the two ends. The CDR3 region has the DNA TGTGCCAGCAGCCAAGATGCGGGCCTGGTCTACAATGAGCAGTTCTTC. This codes for CASSQDAGLVYNEQFF.

This clone was counted a few times. The chain recombines TRBV18 with TRBJ2-1; 10 bases map to TRBD2. V was clipped by 1 base and J by 8 bases; unmatched bases: 2. Germline V gives CDR1 KGHSH, CDR2 LQKENI. The CDR3 extends over 14 amino acids. The CDR3 DNA is TGTGCCAGCTCACCACTAGCGGGAGGTCATGAGCAGTTCTTC. It yields the protein CASSPLAGGHEQFF. The full variable domain, in which reference TRBV18 and TRBJ2-1 provide the parts outside the CDR3, is NAGVMQNPRHLVRRRGQEARLRCSPMKGHSHVYWYRQLPEEGLKFMVYLQKENIIDESGMPKERFSAEFPKEGPSILRIQQVVRGDSAAYFCASSPLAGGHEQFFGPGTRLTVL.

In DNA form, the CDR3 reads TGCGCCAGCACCGACCCTGGCGGGGGATATGGCTACACCTTC. This sequence encodes CASTDPGGGYGYTF. The rearrangement joins TRBV5-1 to TRBJ1-2; possible D gene TRBD1, 5 bases. With 6 bases removed from V and 5 bases from J, the gap between germline ends came to 17 bases. Germline V CDR1 and CDR2: SGHRS, YFSETQ. This CDR3 spans 14 amino acids.

This clone was seen a few times. The chain combines TRBV6-5 with TRBJ1-2; 7 nucleotides align to TRBD1. CDR1 and CDR2 from the germline V gene are MNHEY and SVGAGI. With V trimmed by 6 bases and J by 5 bases, 9 bases remained unmatched. CDR3 length equals 14 residues. Here the CDR3 reads CASSLGQTTYGYTF. DNA for the CDR3: TGTGCCAGCAGCTTGGGACAGACCACTTATGGCTACACCTTC.

Only a few counts were recorded for this clone. The chain has TRBV30 and TRBJ2-1, with TRBD2 matching 14 bases. CDR1 is GTSNPN, CDR2 SVGIG, per germline (reference sequence). CDR3 length: 15 amino acids. With 3 bases clipped from V and 11 bases from J, the junction kept 9 bases outside the gene matches. In DNA form, the CDR3 reads TGTGCCTGGAGCGCTCCGGGACTAGCGGGAGACAAGCAGTTCTTC. As protein: CAWSAPGLAGDKQFF. The full variable domain, its missing parts supplied by reference TRBV30 and TRBJ2-1, is SQTIHQWPATLVQPVGSPLSLECTVEGTSNPNLYWYRQAAGRGLQLLFYSVGIGQISSEVPQNLSASRPQDRQFILSSKKLLLSDSGFYLCAWSAPGLAGDKQFFGPGTRLTVL.

This clone was recorded a few times. V is TRBV4-3 and J is TRBJ1-2, with D perhaps matching TRBD1 (5 bases). This CDR3 region has 16 residues. V gave up 6 bases and J gave up 4 bases, with 21 bases separating them. CDR1 and CDR2 (germline): LGHNA, YSLEER. The CDR3 protein is CASSPGPQGTSYGYTF. DNA of the CDR3: TGCGCCAGCAGTCCCGGCCCCCAGGGTACAAGCTATGGCTACACCTTC.

J is TRBJ1-4 and V is TRBV7-2; D perhaps matches TRBD1 (5 bases). This CDR3 has 13 residues. The germline CDR1 and CDR2 sequences are SGHTA and FQGNSA. With 4 bases removed from V and 5 bases from J, the gap between germline ends came to 8 bases. The CDR3 bases are TGTGCCAGCAGCTCGACAGTGAATGAAAAACTGTTTTTT. This translates into CASSSTVNEKLFF.

This clone was seen only a few times. J is TRBJ1-6 and V is TRBV7-9; 7 bases are a match to TRBD1. This CDR3 is built from 14 residues. Germline CDR1 SEHNR, CDR2 FQNEAQ (reference sequence). Trimming at V came to 6 bases and at J to 7 bases, leaving 6 bases not matched to a gene. CDR3 in amino acids: CASREGQLNSPLHF. The CDR3 nucleotides are TGTGCCAGCAGGGAGGGACAGTTAAATTCACCCCTCCACTTT.

This clone was detected only a few times. The genes are TRBV6-5 and TRBJ2-7; the D gene is possibly TRBD2 (6 bases). V gave up 0 bases and J gave up 2 bases, with 11 bases separating them. The CDR3 runs to 15 residues. Germline CDR1 reads MNHEY; CDR2 reads SVGAGI. The CDR3 protein is CASSYSGGVTYEQYF. The DNA for the CDR3 is TGTGCCAGCAGTTACTCCGGGGGAGTCACCTACGAGCAGTACTTC.

CDR3: CASSLGTANEQYF. The CDR3 DNA is TGTGCCAGCAGTTTGGGGACAGCTAACGAGCAGTACTTC. The J gene is TRBJ2-7, the V gene TRBV28; 7 positions agree with TRBD1. The ends lost 3 bases at V and 5 bases at J; junction bases unmatched: 4. CDR1 and CDR2 from the germline V gene are MDHEN and SYDVKM. The CDR3 loop spans 13 amino acids.

The CDR3 nucleotides read TGTGCCACCAGCAGAGATCGGGGCGGGGGGGCGACCCAGTACTTC. Protein: CATSRDRGGGATQYF. The chain employs TRBV15 and TRBJ2-5, with 9 bases lining up with TRBD2. V shed 0 bases and J 7 bases; nucleotides not matched to a gene: 6. The CDR3 covers 15 residues. The germline V gene encodes CDR1 LNHNV and CDR2 YYDKDF (reference sequence). Filled out from reference TRBV15 and TRBJ2-5, the complete variable domain reads DAMVIQNPRYQVTQFGKPVTLSCSQTLNHNVMYWYQQKSSQAPKLLFHYYDKDFNNEADTPDNFQSRRPNTSFCFLDIRSPGLGDTAMYLCATSRDRGGGATQYFGPGTRLLVL.

The genes are TRBV7-2 and TRBJ2-7; D is possibly TRBD1 (5 bases). V lost 0 bases to trimming and J lost 4 bases, with 10 bases between them. The CDR3 length is 14 residues. CDR1 and CDR2 from the germline V gene are SGHTA and FQGNSA. The CDR3 bases are TGTGCCAGCAGCTTAGCGGGGCAGGCGTACGAGCAGTACTTC. It specifies CASSLAGQAYEQYF.

This chain connects TRBV28 to TRBJ2-1; 9 nucleotides align to TRBD2. V lost 4 bases to trimming and J lost 8 bases; unmatched junction nucleotides: 9. The CDR3 is 15 residues long. Germline assignment: CDR1 MDHEN and CDR2 SYDVKM. CDR3 DNA: TGTGCCAGCAGTTCCCCAGCGGGAGGATCCGATGAGCAGTTCTTC. Its translation: CASSSPAGGSDEQFF.

The chain uses TRBV2 and TRBJ1-5; tentatively, D is TRBD1 (6 bases). The CDR3 spans 15 residues. Germline CDR1 SNHLY, CDR2 FYNNEI. V shed 5 bases and J shed 4 bases, with 15 bases lying between them. In DNA, the CDR3 is TGTGCCAGCAGTCTGGCCCTACAGGGTAATCAGCCCCAGCATTTT. Translated, it gives CASSLALQGNQPQHF.

This clone was seen more than once but under ten times. The genes are TRBV29-1 and TRBJ1-2; D may be TRBD1 (5 bases). CDR3 length equals 13 residues. Germline V gene sequence: CDR1 SQVTM, CDR2 ANQGSEA. V gave up 7 bases and J gave up 8 bases, with 20 bases separating them. CDR3 in amino acids: CSGTGPPGGGYTF. CDR3 DNA: TGCAGCGGAACAGGCCCGCCCGGGGGGGGCTACACCTTC. The variable domain in full, completed from reference TRBV29-1 and TRBJ1-2, reads SAVISQKPSRDICQRGTSLTIQCQVDSQVTMMFWYRQQPGQSLTLIATANQGSEATYESGFVIDKFPISRPNLTFSTLTVSNMSPEDSSIYLCSGTGPPGGGYTFGSGTRLTVV.

The chain has TRBV7-9 and TRBJ2-1; TRBD2 matches 13 bases. Germline CDR1 is SEHNR and CDR2 is FQNEAQ (reference sequence). The CDR3 consists of 15 residues. Trimming took 2 bases from V and 6 from J; bases not matched to a gene: 1. The CDR3 bases are TGTGCCAGCAGCTTACGACTAGCGGGAGGCAATGAGCAGTTCTTC. This sequence encodes CASSLRLAGGNEQFF.

This clone came up a few times. The chain uses TRBV7-2 and TRBJ2-2, with D maybe TRBD2 (6 bases). The germline CDR1 and CDR2 sequences are SGHTA and FQGNSA. The CDR3 spans 13 residues. The V end was cut by 3 bases, the J end by 5 bases, with 7 bases between. The CDR3 DNA follows: TGTGCCAGCAGCTTCGCGGGAACCGGGGAGCTGTTTTTT. It yields the protein CASSFAGTGELFF.

V gene TRBV7-2 combines with J gene TRBJ1-5, with D possibly matching TRBD1 (5 bases). This CDR3 is 15 amino acids long. Trimming pared 1 base from V and 0 bases from J, leaving 7 bases between. The V gene's germline CDR1 is SGHTA and CDR2 FQGNSA. The CDR3 sequence: CASSLGQPSNQPQHF. In DNA form, the CDR3 reads TGTGCCAGCAGCTTAGGACAGCCTAGCAATCAGCCCCAGCATTTT.

The rearrangement uses TRBV2 and TRBJ2-5; D uncertain. V lost 2 bases and J lost 4, with 8 bases in between. The CDR3 totals 13 residues. The V gene's germline CDR1 is SNHLY and CDR2 FYNNEI. The DNA of the CDR3 is TGTGCCAGCAGTGAAACGCGTCGAGAGACCCAGTACTTC. Amino acid sequence: CASSETRRETQYF.

V usage is TRBV30 and J usage is TRBJ2-3, with D perhaps matching TRBD2 (6 bases). This CDR3 is built from 13 residues. Germline-derived CDR1 and CDR2 are GTSNPN and SVGIG (reference sequence). V was clipped by 6 bases and J by 4 bases, with 14 bases between them. The CDR3 reads CACPRPGADTQYF. The CDR3 coding sequence is TGTGCCTGCCCAAGGCCGGGAGCAGATACGCAGTATTTT.

V is TRBV4-1 and J is TRBJ2-7, with 8 bases aligning to TRBD1. Germline CDR1 and CDR2: MGHRA and YSYEKL. CDR3 length equals 15 residues. With 2 bases clipped from V and 1 base from J, the junction kept 4 bases outside the gene matches. The CDR3 DNA reads as TGCGCCAGCAGCCAAAACAGGGGGAGTTCCTACGAGCAGTACTTC. Protein: CASSQNRGSSYEQYF.

The CDR3 sequence: CAWSVFGGNYGYTF. In nucleotides, the CDR3 is TGTGCCTGGAGTGTATTCGGGGGTAACTATGGCTACACCTTC. The chain combines TRBV30 with TRBJ1-2; weak D call: TRBD1 (5 bases). V was cut by 0 bases and J by 1 base, with 9 bases left in between. CDR1 and CDR2 from the germline V gene are GTSNPN and SVGIG (reference sequence). CDR3 length equals 14 residues.

This clone appeared a few times. The chain combines TRBV30 with TRBJ2-7, with no clear D. Trimming left V 3 bases short and J 0 bases short, with 6 bases between. There are 12 residues in the CDR3. CDR1 GTSNPN and CDR2 SVGIG come from the germline V gene (reference sequence). The CDR3: CAWRRSSYEQYF. CDR3 coding DNA: TGTGCCTGGAGGCGGAGCTCCTACGAGCAGTACTTC.

This clone was counted only a few times. The chain uses TRBV7-2 and TRBJ2-1; a possible D gene is TRBD1 (5 bases). The CDR3 is 16 residues long. CDR1 is SGHTA and CDR2 is FQGNSA in the germline V gene. V was pared by 1 base and J by 2 bases, with 12 bases between. As DNA, the CDR3 is TGTGCCAGCAGCTTAGGTGGGGCACGGACCTACAATGAGCAGTTCTTC. Translating it yields CASSLGGARTYNEQFF.

This clone was recorded a few times. The chain has TRBV2 and TRBJ1-2, with TRBD1 as a possible D gene (5 bases). The CDR3 contains 12 residues. V lost 8 bases and J 7 bases, leaving 14 bases between the germline ends. Germline CDR1 reads SNHLY; CDR2 reads FYNNEI. The DNA for the CDR3 is TGTGCCAGCGTCGGTGGAAGGGGTGGCTACACCTTC. Translating gives CASVGGRGGYTF.

This clone was detected a few times. The V call is TRBV14, the J call TRBJ1-1, with 9 bases aligning to TRBD1. The trim removed 4 bases at V and 6 bases at J, leaving 12 bases unmatched. The CDR3 is made up of 16 amino acids. Per the germline V gene, CDR1 is SGHDN and CDR2 is FVKESK. The CDR3 region is CASSLDPGQGKAEAFF. The CDR3 DNA reads TGTGCCAGCAGCCTCGACCCGGGACAGGGCAAGGCTGAAGCTTTCTTT.

This clone has more than one count but fewer than ten. The chain has TRBV6-6 and TRBJ2-5; 9 bases map to TRBD2. Trimming took 10 bases from V and 4 from J; bases not matched to a gene: 7. There are 13 residues in the CDR3. Germline lookup yields CDR1 MNHNY and CDR2 SVGAGI (reference sequence). CDR3 coding DNA: TGTGCCACTGCGGGAGGGGGGCCAGAGACCCAGTACTTC. The encoded protein is CATAGGGPETQYF.

This clone was detected only a few times. V and J are TRBV30 and TRBJ1-5, with 11 bases that match TRBD1. In germline, CDR1 is GTSNPN, CDR2 SVGIG (reference sequence). There are 16 residues in the CDR3. After removal of 0 bases from V and 5 bases from J, the junction contained 6 bases not matched to a gene. CDR3 DNA: TGTGCCTGGAGTGTACGGGGGACAGGGGGACATCAGCCCCAGCATTTT. Translated: CAWSVRGTGGHQPQHF.

This rearrangement joins TRBV5-1 to TRBJ1-1; D is perhaps TRBD1 (5 bases). The CDR3 loop spans 11 amino acids. Deletions cut 0 bases from V and 8 bases from J, with 5 bases between. Germline V lookup: CDR1 SGHRS, CDR2 YFSETQ. CDR3: CASSLDREAFF. Written as DNA, the CDR3 is TGCGCCAGCAGCTTGGACAGGGAAGCTTTCTTT.